The 15 T cell receptor beta chains listed next were all sequenced from one sample in a study of beta chain features in type 1 diabetes. Sequencing targeted expressed TCRB transcripts, as all isolated RNA had been reverse transcribed. The data were produced by immunoSEQ multiplex PCR, yet TCRdb's version contains in-frame clones alone and is incomplete. The table lists about 360,000 clones, 10% to 15% of them singletons. Specimen: naive CD4+ T cells from blood. The receptors derive from a man between 18 and 35 years old in good health.

This clone was observed a handful of times. This chain links TRBV30 with TRBJ1-2, with 7 bases fitting TRBD1. This CDR3 contains 15 residues. Germline values: CDR1 GTSNPN, CDR2 SVGIG (reference sequence). The trim removed 3 bases at V and 3 bases at J, leaving 10 bases unmatched. The CDR3 DNA reads TGTGCCTGGAGGACGGGTCAGGGGGATGACTATGGCTACACCTTC. It yields the protein CAWRTGQGDDYGYTF.

The J gene is TRBJ1-1, the V gene TRBV7-2, with no clear D. The V end was cut by 6 bases, the J end by 0 bases, with 8 bases between. Germline CDR1 is SGHTA and CDR2 is FQGNSA. The CDR3 spans 13 residues. The CDR3: CASRNQMNTEAFF. The CDR3 nucleotides read TGTGCCAGCAGGAATCAGATGAACACTGAAGCTTTCTTT.

This clone was seen only a few times. The chain links TRBV7-2 to TRBJ1-2; D is undetermined. The CDR3 runs 15 residues. V was cut by 4 bases and J by 6 bases, with 18 bases left in between. From germline, CDR1 is SGHTA and CDR2 FQGNSA. CDR3 in DNA: TGTGCCAGCAGCTCCTTTATTTGGAGCGGGCATGGCTACACCTTC. Translated: CASSSFIWSGHGYTF. Supplemented by reference TRBV7-2 and TRBJ1-2, the full variable domain reads GAGVSQSPSNKVTEKGKDVELRCDPISGHTALYWYRQSLGQGLEFLIYFQGNSAPDKSGLPSDRFSAERTGGSVSTLTIQRTQQEDSAVYLCASSSFIWSGHGYTFGSGTRLTVV.

The chain couples TRBV6-5 to TRBJ2-4; perhaps TRBD1 as D (6 bases). CDR1 MNHEY and CDR2 SVGAGI come from the germline V gene. This CDR3 spans 15 amino acids. Trimming left V 0 bases short and J 5 bases short, with 11 bases between. CDR3 coding DNA: TGTGCCAGCAGTTACTCCGTAGGACAGCAAAACATTCAGTACTTC. Its translation is CASSYSVGQQNIQYF.

This clone was counted ten times or more. This chain joins TRBV28 and TRBJ2-7; the D gene is possibly TRBD1 (5 bases). Trimming removed 5 bases from V and 13 bases from J, with 12 bases in between. Germline CDR1 is MDHEN and CDR2 is SYDVKM. The CDR3 totals 10 residues. The CDR3, as DNA: TGTGCCAGCAGTACCAGGGTTCTCTACTTC. The encoded protein is CASSTRVLYF.

The genes are TRBV7-9 and TRBJ1-2, with TRBD1 matching 9 bases. This CDR3 spans 12 amino acids. The V gene's germline CDR1 is SEHNR and CDR2 FQNEAQ (reference sequence). The J segment lost 4 bases and the V segment lost 11 bases, leaving 5 bases of the junction unmatched. This CDR3 is CAGGQGSYGYTF. The CDR3 DNA is TGTGCCGGCGGACAGGGGTCCTATGGCTACACCTTC.

CDR3 DNA: TGTGCCAGCAGCCAAGCACACATAGCGGGAATCCCCTACGAGCAGTACTTC. This codes for CASSQAHIAGIPYEQYF. This sequence joins TRBV4-2 and TRBJ2-7, with 8 nucleotides matching TRBD2. This CDR3 comprises 17 residues. Per the germline V gene, CDR1 is LGHNA and CDR2 is YNFKEQ. After removal of 1 base from V and 2 bases from J, the junction contained 10 bases not matched to a gene.

This rearrangement joins TRBV27 to TRBJ2-7, with TRBD1 identical over 10 bases. J lost 7 bases, V lost 7 bases, and 4 bases had no gene match. The CDR3 spans 12 residues. Germline CDR1 is MNHEY and CDR2 is SMNVEV (reference sequence). The CDR3 DNA reads TGTGCCAGCACCGGGACAGGGGTTGAGCAGTACTTC. Protein product: CASTGTGVEQYF.

The chain is built from TRBV30 and TRBJ1-1; D unclear. This CDR3 is built from 12 residues. Germline CDR1 reads GTSNPN; CDR2 reads SVGIG (reference sequence). Trimming shortened V by 2 bases and J by 3 bases, and 7 bases separated the two germline ends. CDR3 in DNA: TGTGCCTGGAGTAGAATAGACACTGAAGCTTTCTTT. Translation: CAWSRIDTEAFF.

This clone was observed a handful of times. The chain is built from TRBV2 and TRBJ1-2, with unresolved D. V was cut by 3 bases and J by 1 base, with 6 bases left in between. The CDR3 extends over 13 amino acids. The germline V gene has CDR1 SNHLY and CDR2 FYNNEI. The CDR3 sequence: CASSDRSNYGYTF. CDR3 DNA sequence: TGTGCCAGCAGTGATCGGAGTAACTATGGCTACACCTTC.

This chain uses TRBV9 with TRBJ2-1; the match to TRBD2 covers 10 bases. The CDR3 contains 16 residues. Germline assignment: CDR1 SGDLS and CDR2 YYNGEE. V shed 0 bases, J shed 2 bases, and the junction held 2 bases outside the gene matches. The CDR3 sequence: CASSVATSGTYNEQFF. CDR3 DNA sequence: TGTGCCAGCAGCGTAGCTACTAGCGGGACCTACAATGAGCAGTTCTTC.

This clone was counted only a few times. The chain carries TRBV7-2 and TRBJ2-7; D is possibly TRBD1 (5 bases). V dropped 1 base and J dropped 6 bases, with 13 bases sitting between them. The germline gives CDR1 SGHTA, CDR2 FQGNSA. The CDR3 is 14 residues long. CDR3 loop: CASSLEGRVGEQYF. CDR3 nucleotide sequence: TGTGCCAGCAGCTTAGAAGGCAGGGTGGGCGAGCAGTACTTC.

The CDR3 nucleotides are TGTGCCAGCAGCTCCAGGGGACTAGTCACCTACGAGCAGTACTTC. This codes for CASSSRGLVTYEQYF. The rearrangement uses TRBV5-4 and TRBJ2-7, with TRBD2 identical over 8 bases. Germline V lookup: CDR1 SGHNT, CDR2 YYREEE (reference sequence). V lost 3 bases to trimming and J lost 2 bases; unmatched junction nucleotides: 7. The CDR3 loop spans 15 amino acids.

This clone was counted between two and nine times. The chain joins TRBV7-3 to TRBJ1-3; D is perhaps TRBD1 (5 bases). V lost 5 bases and J 1 base, leaving 9 bases between the germline ends. Germline CDR1 is SGHTA and CDR2 is FQGTGA. The CDR3 totals 14 residues. CDR3 sequence: CASSPGTSGNTIYF. The CDR3 nucleotides are TGTGCCAGCAGCCCAGGGACTTCTGGAAACACCATATATTTT.

The gene calls are TRBV18 and TRBJ1-1; 8 positions agree with TRBD1. The CDR3 length is 14 residues. V lost 3 bases to trimming and J lost 1 base; unmatched junction nucleotides: 1. Germline V gene lookup returns CDR1 KGHSH and CDR2 LQKENI. CDR3 sequence reads: CASSPGQANTEAFF. CDR3 in DNA: TGTGCCAGCTCACCGGGACAGGCGAACACTGAAGCTTTCTTT.